One and the same sample provided the 28 T cell receptor beta chains below, sequenced in a study of shared clonotypes between healthy human individuals. Clones were sequenced by immunoSEQ multiplex PCR, and TCRdb holds only the in-frame ones, with some missing. Of 2,500,000 or so clones listed, around 90% are singletons. The sequencing sample was made of naive CD4+ T cells sorted from blood. The subset was: CD45RA+ positively selected. Every receptor here comes from a man between 18 and 35 years old in good health.

The V gene is TRBV5-4, the J gene TRBJ1-6, with a possible D match to TRBD1 (5 bases). Germline loops: CDR1 SGHNT, CDR2 YYREEE (reference sequence). The V end was cut by 3 bases, the J end by 7 bases, with 17 bases between. The CDR3 runs 16 residues. This chain's CDR3 is CASSYSDGGRNSPLHF. As DNA, the CDR3 is TGTGCCAGCAGCTACTCTGACGGGGGTAGGAATTCACCCCTCCACTTT.

The chain employs TRBV7-6 and TRBJ1-2; a weak D match, TRBD1 (6 bases). Germline CDR1 is SGHVS and CDR2 is FNYEAQ. V was clipped by 3 bases and J by 0 bases, with 8 bases between them. This CDR3 is 14 amino acids long. In nucleotides, the CDR3 is TGTGCCAGCAGCTTGGGGGGCGCTAACTATGGCTACACCTTC. Its translation is CASSLGGANYGYTF. The full variable domain, completed using reference TRBV7-6 and TRBJ1-2, is GAGVSQSPRYKVTKRGQDVALRCDPISGHVSLYWYRQALGQGPEFLTYFNYEAQQDKSGLPNDRFSAERPEGSISTLTIQRTEQRDSAMYRCASSLGGANYGYTFGSGTRLTVV.

The chain couples TRBV18 to TRBJ1-5; TRBD1 agrees at 11 bases. CDR1 is KGHSH and CDR2 is LQKENI in the germline V gene. The CDR3 totals 15 residues. V lost 5 bases to trimming and J lost 6 bases; unmatched junction nucleotides: 6. CDR3 in amino acids: CASSEGTGGAQPQHF. The CDR3 DNA follows: TGTGCCAGCTCAGAAGGGACAGGGGGGGCTCAGCCCCAGCATTTT.

The chain links TRBV10-3 to TRBJ2-5; D may be TRBD1 (6 bases). CDR3 length: 13 residues. The V end was cut by 4 bases, the J end by 3 bases, with 9 bases between. Germline V gene lookup returns CDR1 ENHRY and CDR2 SYGVKD. The CDR3 DNA reads TGTGCCATCAGTGGGTGGACAGAAGAGACCCAGTACTTC. Protein sequence: CAISGWTEETQYF.

The chain carries TRBV30 and TRBJ2-7, with TRBD2 identical over 7 bases. Germline values: CDR1 GTSNPN, CDR2 SVGIG (reference sequence). The junction had 19 bases not matched to a gene; V was cut back by 0 bases and J by 8 bases. CDR3 length: 17 residues. In nucleotides, the CDR3 is TGTGCCTGGAGTGTACTGAACATCGGGACTATGACTACGCAGCAGTACTTC. This encodes CAWSVLNIGTMTTQQYF.

The J gene is TRBJ2-6, the V gene TRBV6-1, with 11 nucleotides matching TRBD2. The trim removed 0 bases at V and 0 bases at J, leaving 10 bases unmatched. Germline CDR1 is MNHNS and CDR2 is SASEGT. The CDR3 is 21 amino acids. The CDR3 coding sequence is TGTGCCAGCAGTGAAGCGAAACTAGCGGGAGACCTAAGCTCTGGGGCCAACGTCCTGACTTTC. Encoded protein: CASSEAKLAGDLSSGANVLTF.

The chain joins TRBV9 to TRBJ2-7, with D maybe TRBD1 (6 bases). V gave up 4 bases and J gave up 1 base, with 15 bases separating them. Germline V gives CDR1 SGDLS, CDR2 YYNGEE. The CDR3 runs to 15 residues. CDR3 in DNA: TGTGCCAGCAGCCCCCGCTCCGGACAGTCCTACGAGCAGTACTTC. Its protein is CASSPRSGQSYEQYF.

The chain links TRBV11-2 to TRBJ2-5; possibly TRBD1 for D (6 bases). The germline V gene has CDR1 SGHAT and CDR2 FQNNGV. Trimming stripped 1 base from V and 5 bases from J, with 23 bases between. The CDR3 spans 18 residues. This CDR3 is CASSLVGGSRIKAETQYF. The CDR3 nucleotides are TGTGCCAGCAGCTTAGTAGGGGGTTCCAGGATCAAGGCGGAGACCCAGTACTTC.

The CDR3 spells CAIPGQGAPNEQFF. CDR3 coding DNA: TGTGCCATCCCGGGACAGGGGGCCCCCAATGAGCAGTTCTTC. The chain is built from TRBV28 and TRBJ2-1; 12 bases are a match to TRBD1. V dropped 10 bases and J dropped 6; count of bases not matched to a gene: 7. Germline lookup yields CDR1 MDHEN and CDR2 SYDVKM. The CDR3 loop spans 14 amino acids. The entire variable domain, with the rest obtained from reference TRBV28 and TRBJ2-1, is as follows: DVKVTQSSRYLVKRTGEKVFLECVQDMDHENMFWYRQDPGLGLRLIYFSYDVKMKEKGDIPEGYSVSREKKERFSLILESASTNQTSMYLCAIPGQGAPNEQFFGPGTRLTVL.

This sequence joins TRBV6-6 and TRBJ1-6, with 8 bases that match TRBD1. J lost 2 bases, V lost 2 bases, and 2 bases had no gene match. This CDR3 is 16 amino acids long. Per the germline V gene, CDR1 is MNHNY and CDR2 is SVGAGI (reference sequence). CDR3 nucleotide sequence: TGTGCCAGCAGTTACAACAGGGGGGCCTATAATTCACCCCTCCACTTT. It is translated as CASSYNRGAYNSPLHF.

The chain uses TRBV6-5 and TRBJ1-1; 9 positions agree with TRBD1. V was pared by 4 bases and J by 5 bases, with 5 bases of the junction left unmatched. The CDR3 length is 14 residues. The V gene's germline CDR1 is MNHEY and CDR2 SVGAGI. CDR3 in amino acids: CASSSNRGQTEAFF. The CDR3 coding sequence is TGTGCCAGCAGTTCCAACAGGGGGCAGACTGAAGCTTTCTTT.

The rearrangement links TRBV5-6 to TRBJ2-7, with D uncertain. Germline V gene sequence: CDR1 SGHDT, CDR2 YYEEEE. CDR3 length: 12 residues. The ends were cut back, 2 bases at V and 4 bases at J, with 7 bases in the middle. The CDR3 here is CASSFYRYEQYF. The DNA for the CDR3 is TGTGCCAGCAGCTTTTATCGGTACGAGCAGTACTTC.

V and J are TRBV6-6 and TRBJ2-5; D is undetermined. The V gene lost 0 bases and the J gene lost 2 bases, with 13 bases spanning the gap. From germline, CDR1 is MNHNY and CDR2 SVGAGI (reference sequence). This CDR3 is 16 amino acids long. Here the CDR3 DNA reads TGTGCCAGCAGTTACTCGAGTAGCCAGCCACAAGAGACCCAGTACTTC. It specifies CASSYSSSQPQETQYF.

Turning to this clone: This may be a read error: a much more frequent sequence differs by one nucleotide. Different DNA sequences within this sample yield the same CDR3. This sequence joins TRBV5-1 and TRBJ1-1; D uncertain. CDR1 and CDR2 (germline): SGHRS, YFSETQ. The CDR3 is 14 residues long. The V end was cut by 1 base, the J end by 0 bases, with 7 bases between. The CDR3 reads CASSLTGMNTEAFF. CDR3 in DNA: TGCGCCAGCAGCTTGACGGGGATGAACACTGAAGCTTTCTTT. Supplemented by reference TRBV5-1 and TRBJ1-1, the full variable domain reads KAGVTQTPRYLIKTRGQQVTLSCSPISGHRSVSWYQQTPGQGLQFLFEYFSETQRNKGNFPGRFSGRQFSNSRSEMNVSTLELGDSALYLCASSLTGMNTEAFFGQGTRLTVV.

This chain uses TRBV7-9 with TRBJ2-5, with D maybe TRBD1 (6 bases). Germline CDR1 and CDR2: SEHNR and FQNEAQ (reference sequence). The length of the CDR3 is 15 residues. Trimming removed 4 bases at V and 3 bases at J, with 15 bases between. CDR3 bases: TGTGCCAGCAGCTGGACGGCAGGGGCGGAAGAGACCCAGTACTTC. Residues: CASSWTAGAEETQYF.

The chain links TRBV19 to TRBJ2-2; D unclear. V was pared by 6 bases and J by 5 bases, with 16 bases between. Germline V gene sequence: CDR1 LNHDA, CDR2 SQIVND (reference sequence). CDR3 length: 15 amino acids. CDR3 in DNA: TGTGCCAGTAGGGTAGCAGGTGATAATACCGGGGAGCTGTTTTTT. As protein: CASRVAGDNTGELFF.

V usage is TRBV9 and J usage is TRBJ2-5, with D perhaps matching TRBD2 (6 bases). Per the germline V gene, CDR1 is SGDLS and CDR2 is YYNGEE. Trimming stripped 1 base from V and 2 bases from J, with 15 bases between. The CDR3 is 16 residues long. CDR3 in amino acids: CASSVLQGGSQETQYF. Here the CDR3 DNA reads TGTGCCAGCAGCGTATTGCAGGGAGGTTCACAAGAGACCCAGTACTTC.

V gene TRBV6-1 combines with J gene TRBJ2-1, with 10 positions matching TRBD2. The CDR3 has 16 residues. Germline V CDR1 and CDR2: MNHNS, SASEGT. V shed 4 bases and J 4 bases; nucleotides not matched to a gene: 7. The CDR3 DNA reads TGTGCCAGCAGTGGTCTAGCGGGAGTGTTTTACAATGAGCAGTTCTTC. Translation gives CASSGLAGVFYNEQFF.

The chain carries TRBV2 and TRBJ2-1, with D tentatively TRBD2 (6 bases). The CDR3 has 14 residues. V gave up 4 bases and J gave up 1 base, with 8 bases separating them. CDR1 and CDR2 (germline): SNHLY, FYNNEI. This chain's CDR3 is CASSAGLSYNEQFF. The CDR3 nucleotides read TGTGCCAGCAGTGCGGGACTTTCCTACAATGAGCAGTTCTTC. Combining the CDR3 with reference TRBV2 and TRBJ2-1 gives the whole variable domain EPEVTQTPSHQVTQMGQEVILRCVPISNHLYFYWYRQILGQKVEFLVSFYNNEISEKSEIFDDQFSVERPDGSNFTLKIRSTKLEDSAMYFCASSAGLSYNEQFFGPGTRLTVL.

The chain is built from TRBV6-5 and TRBJ1-6; TRBD1 is a possible D gene (5 bases). This CDR3 region has 14 residues. Trimming removed 5 bases from V and 14 bases from J, with 19 bases in between. Germline V lookup: CDR1 MNHEY, CDR2 SVGAGI. The CDR3 spells CASSVGTDASALHF. The CDR3, as DNA: TGTGCCAGCAGTGTTGGGACGGATGCTTCGGCCCTCCACTTT.

The V gene is TRBV5-1, the J gene TRBJ2-1; D gene unclear. This CDR3 spans 17 amino acids. Germline V lookup: CDR1 SGHRS, CDR2 YFSETQ. The V end was cut by 3 bases, the J end by 0 bases, with 16 bases between. The CDR3 sequence is CASSSPRFSSSYNEQFF. CDR3 in DNA: TGCGCCAGCAGCTCCCCCCGTTTCTCGAGCTCCTACAATGAGCAGTTCTTC.

The chain has TRBV27 and TRBJ2-5; no reliable D call. The CDR3 sequence is 12 residues long. V shed 4 bases and J shed 4 bases, with 7 bases lying between them. Germline assignment: CDR1 MNHEY and CDR2 SMNVEV (reference sequence). The chain's CDR3 is CASSSWGETQYF. In nucleotides, the CDR3 is TGTGCCAGCAGTTCGTGGGGAGAGACCCAGTACTTC.

The J gene is TRBJ2-7, the V gene TRBV2; 13 bases agree with TRBD2. The J segment lost 5 bases and the V segment lost 7 bases, leaving 8 bases of the junction unmatched. CDR1 SNHLY and CDR2 FYNNEI come from the germline V gene. This CDR3 spans 15 amino acids. CDR3 in amino acids: CASKLSLAGGNEQYF. The CDR3 region has the DNA TGTGCCAGCAAATTATCACTAGCGGGAGGGAACGAGCAGTACTTC.

V is TRBV6-5 and J is TRBJ2-2; TRBD2 might be the D (6 bases). In germline, CDR1 is MNHEY, CDR2 SVGAGI. This CDR3 comprises 16 residues. V was shortened by 3 bases and J by 6 bases, with 17 bases between the two germline ends. The CDR3 DNA is TGTGCCAGCAGTTATTTTTCGGGAGTAGAAGCCGGGGAGCTGTTTTTT. Its protein product is CASSYFSGVEAGELFF.

The chain has TRBV6-6 and TRBJ1-2, with 8 bases identical to TRBD1. Germline-derived CDR1 and CDR2 are MNHNY and SVGAGI (reference sequence). The V segment lost 5 bases and the J segment 6 bases; nucleotides outside the gene matches: 2. The CDR3 has 12 residues. CDR3 nucleotide sequence: TGTGCCAGCAGTCTCAGGGGGCATGGCTACACCTTC. Translated, it gives CASSLRGHGYTF.

V and J are TRBV2 and TRBJ1-5; TRBD1 is a possible D gene (5 bases). V dropped 0 bases and J dropped 3 bases, with 12 bases sitting between them. Per the germline V gene, CDR1 is SNHLY and CDR2 is FYNNEI. The CDR3 is made up of 16 amino acids. CDR3 in DNA: TGTGCCAGCAGTGAAGCGACGGGGCTTGACAATCAGCCCCAGCATTTT. This translates into CASSEATGLDNQPQHF.

As for this clone: Other DNA sequences in the sample encode the same CDR3. The chain carries TRBV7-2 and TRBJ2-1; TRBD2 matches at 11 bases. This CDR3 comprises 14 residues. The J segment lost 7 bases and the V segment lost 5 bases, leaving 4 bases of the junction unmatched. Germline V gene lookup returns CDR1 SGHTA and CDR2 FQGNSA. CDR3 bases: TGTGCCAGCAGCCTAGGACTAGCGGGTAATGAGCAGTTCTTC. Amino acid sequence: CASSLGLAGNEQFF.

The CDR3 coding sequence is TGTGCCAGCAGGGTCCCGGGACTAGCTTCCCTTGAGCAGTTCTTC. It is translated as CASRVPGLASLEQFF. The chain is built from TRBV6-1 and TRBJ2-1, with 9 bases that match TRBD2. The CDR3 has 15 residues. From germline, CDR1 is MNHNS and CDR2 SASEGT. The trim removed 6 bases at V and 9 bases at J, leaving 12 bases unmatched.